This note documents a single T cell receptor (beta chain) sequence. The repertoire was sequenced with immunoSEQ multiplex PCR; TCRdb's copy has only in-frame clones and lacks some. The repertoire consists of 150,000 to 200,000 clones, with roughly 88% occurring once and the leading ten covering approximately 9%. This specimen belongs to a study of blood T cell repertoires in COVID-19. The specimen sequenced was PBMCs or T cells enriched from blood (not recorded which). The clonotype comes from a young woman who had recovered from COVID-19.

The CDR3 loop is CASKGEIAHQPQHF. CDR3 nucleotide sequence: TGTGCCAGTAAAGGAGAAATCGCCCATCAGCCCCAGCATTTT. The chain recombines TRBV19 with TRBJ1-5; D call uncertain. The ends were cut back, 7 bases at V and 5 bases at J, with 15 bases in the middle. Germline CDR1 and CDR2: LNHDA and SQIVND (reference sequence). The CDR3 is 14 amino acids.